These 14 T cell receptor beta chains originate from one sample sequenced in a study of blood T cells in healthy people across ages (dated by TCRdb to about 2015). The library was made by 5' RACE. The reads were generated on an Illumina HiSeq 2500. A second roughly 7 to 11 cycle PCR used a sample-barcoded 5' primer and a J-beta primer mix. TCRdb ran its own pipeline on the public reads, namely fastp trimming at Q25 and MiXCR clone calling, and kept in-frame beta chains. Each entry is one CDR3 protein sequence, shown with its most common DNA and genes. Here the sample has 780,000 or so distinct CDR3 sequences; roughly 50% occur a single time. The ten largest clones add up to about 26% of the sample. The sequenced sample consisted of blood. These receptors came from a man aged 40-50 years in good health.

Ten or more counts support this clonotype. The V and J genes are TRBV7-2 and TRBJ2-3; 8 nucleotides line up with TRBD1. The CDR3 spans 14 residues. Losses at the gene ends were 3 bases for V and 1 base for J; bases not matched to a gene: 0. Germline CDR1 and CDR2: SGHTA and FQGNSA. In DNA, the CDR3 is TGTGCCAGCAGCTTGACAGGGGGCACAGATACGCAGTATTTT. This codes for CASSLTGGTDTQYF.

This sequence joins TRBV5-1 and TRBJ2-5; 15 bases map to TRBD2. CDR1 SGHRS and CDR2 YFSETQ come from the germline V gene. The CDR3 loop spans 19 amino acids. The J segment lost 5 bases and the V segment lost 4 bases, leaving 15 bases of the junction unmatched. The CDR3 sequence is CASSGGLAGGSMFGETQYF. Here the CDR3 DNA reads TGCGCCAGCAGCGGGGGACTAGCGGGAGGATCAATGTTCGGGGAGACCCAGTACTTC. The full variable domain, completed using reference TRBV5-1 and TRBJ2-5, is KAGVTQTPRYLIKTRGQQVTLSCSPISGHRSVSWYQQTPGQGLQFLFEYFSETQRNKGNFPGRFSGRQFSNSRSEMNVSTLELGDSALYLCASSGGLAGGSMFGETQYFGPGTRLLVL.

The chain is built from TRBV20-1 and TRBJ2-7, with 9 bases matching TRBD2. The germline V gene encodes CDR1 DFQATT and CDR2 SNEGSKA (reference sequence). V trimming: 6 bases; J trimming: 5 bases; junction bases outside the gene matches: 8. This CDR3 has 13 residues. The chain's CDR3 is CSAPGLAFNEQYF. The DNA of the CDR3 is TGCAGTGCACCGGGACTAGCTTTCAACGAGCAGTACTTC.

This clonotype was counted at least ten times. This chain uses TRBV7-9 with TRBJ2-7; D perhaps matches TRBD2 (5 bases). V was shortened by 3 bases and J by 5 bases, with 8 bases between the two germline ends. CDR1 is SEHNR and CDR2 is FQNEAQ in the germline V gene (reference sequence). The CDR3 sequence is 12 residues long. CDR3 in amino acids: CASSLGVHEQYF. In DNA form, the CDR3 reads TGTGCCAGCAGCTTGGGAGTCCACGAGCAGTACTTC.

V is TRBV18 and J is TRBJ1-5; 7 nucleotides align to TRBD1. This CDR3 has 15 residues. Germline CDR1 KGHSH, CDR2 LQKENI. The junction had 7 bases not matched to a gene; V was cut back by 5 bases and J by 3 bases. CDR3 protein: CASSSSGTDNQPQHF. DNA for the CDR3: TGTGCCAGCTCATCGTCCGGGACAGACAATCAGCCCCAGCATTTT.

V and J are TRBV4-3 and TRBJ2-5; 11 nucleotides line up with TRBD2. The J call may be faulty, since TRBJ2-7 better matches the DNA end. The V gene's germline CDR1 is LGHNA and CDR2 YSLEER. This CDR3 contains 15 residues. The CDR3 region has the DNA TGCGCCAGCAGCCCAGTTTCTAGCGGGAGGTCCGAGCAGTACTTC. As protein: CASSPVSSGRSEQYF.

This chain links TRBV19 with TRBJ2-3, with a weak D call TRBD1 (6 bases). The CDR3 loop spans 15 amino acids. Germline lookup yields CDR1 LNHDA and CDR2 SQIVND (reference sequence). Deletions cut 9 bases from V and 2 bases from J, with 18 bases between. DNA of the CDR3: TGTGCCAGCAACCCGCCCGGGACACCCACAGATACGCAGTATTTT. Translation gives CASNPPGTPTDTQYF. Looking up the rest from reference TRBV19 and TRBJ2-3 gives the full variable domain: DGGITQSPKYLFRKEGQNVTLSCEQNLNHDAMYWYRQDPGQGLRLIYYSQIVNDFQKGDIAEGYSVSREKKESFPLTVTSAQKNPTAFYLCASNPPGTPTDTQYFGPGTRLTVL.

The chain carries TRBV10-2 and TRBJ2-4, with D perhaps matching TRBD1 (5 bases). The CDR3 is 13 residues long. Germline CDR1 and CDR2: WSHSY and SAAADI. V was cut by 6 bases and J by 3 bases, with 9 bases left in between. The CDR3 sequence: CASRQGDKNIQYF. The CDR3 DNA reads TGCGCCAGCAGGCAGGGTGACAAAAACATTCAGTACTTC.

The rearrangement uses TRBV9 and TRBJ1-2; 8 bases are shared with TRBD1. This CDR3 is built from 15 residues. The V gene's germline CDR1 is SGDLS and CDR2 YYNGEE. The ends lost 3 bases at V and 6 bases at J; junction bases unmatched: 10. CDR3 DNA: TGTGCCAGCAGCGCCATAGGGGGACAGGTCGATGGCTACACCTTC. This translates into CASSAIGGQVDGYTF.

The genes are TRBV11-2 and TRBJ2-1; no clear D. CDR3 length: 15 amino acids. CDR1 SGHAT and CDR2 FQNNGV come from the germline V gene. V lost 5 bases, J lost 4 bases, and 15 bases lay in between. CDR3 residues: CASSRRILQYNEQFF. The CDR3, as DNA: TGTGCCAGCAGCCGCCGGATCCTTCAATACAATGAGCAGTTCTTC.

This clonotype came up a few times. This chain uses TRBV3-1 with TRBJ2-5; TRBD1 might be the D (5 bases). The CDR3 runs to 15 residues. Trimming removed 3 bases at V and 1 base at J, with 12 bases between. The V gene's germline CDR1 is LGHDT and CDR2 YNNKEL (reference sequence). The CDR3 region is CASSQTVRGQETQYF. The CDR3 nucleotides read TGTGCCAGCAGCCAGACAGTTCGAGGCCAAGAGACCCAGTACTTC.

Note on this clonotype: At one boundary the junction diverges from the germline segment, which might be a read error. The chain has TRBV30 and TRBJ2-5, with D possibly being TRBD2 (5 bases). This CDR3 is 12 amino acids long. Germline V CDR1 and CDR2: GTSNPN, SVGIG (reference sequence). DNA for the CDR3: TGTGCCGGGAGTGTAACACAGGAGACCCAGTACTTC. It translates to CAGSVTQETQYF. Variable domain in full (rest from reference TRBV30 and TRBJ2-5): SQTIHQWPATLVQPVGSPLSLECTVEGTSNPNLYWYRQAAGRGLQLLFYSVGIGQISSEVPQNLSASRPQDRQFILSSKKLLLSDSGFYLCAGSVTQETQYFGPGTRLLVL.

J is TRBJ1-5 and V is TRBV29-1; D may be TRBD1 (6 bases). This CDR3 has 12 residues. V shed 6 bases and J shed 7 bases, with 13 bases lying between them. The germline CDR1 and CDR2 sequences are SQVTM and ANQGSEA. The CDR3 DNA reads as TGCAGCGTCCTGACGGGGGGCCAGCCCCAGCATTTT. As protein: CSVLTGGQPQHF.

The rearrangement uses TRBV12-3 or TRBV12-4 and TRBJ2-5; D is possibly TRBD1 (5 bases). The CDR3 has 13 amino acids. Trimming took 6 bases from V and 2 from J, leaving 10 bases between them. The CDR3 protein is CASRFQGQETQYF. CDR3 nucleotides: TGTGCCAGCAGGTTCCAGGGTCAAGAGACCCAGTACTTC.